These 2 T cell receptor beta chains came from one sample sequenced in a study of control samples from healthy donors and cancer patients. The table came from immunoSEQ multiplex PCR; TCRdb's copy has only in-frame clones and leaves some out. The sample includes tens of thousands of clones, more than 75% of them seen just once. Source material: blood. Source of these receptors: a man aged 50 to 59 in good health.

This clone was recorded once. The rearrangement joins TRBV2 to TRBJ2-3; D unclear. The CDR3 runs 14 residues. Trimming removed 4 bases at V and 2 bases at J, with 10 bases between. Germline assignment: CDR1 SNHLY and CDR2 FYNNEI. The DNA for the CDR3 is TGTGCCAGCAGTGCGGACCATACCACAGATACGCAGTATTTT. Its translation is CASSADHTTDTQYF.

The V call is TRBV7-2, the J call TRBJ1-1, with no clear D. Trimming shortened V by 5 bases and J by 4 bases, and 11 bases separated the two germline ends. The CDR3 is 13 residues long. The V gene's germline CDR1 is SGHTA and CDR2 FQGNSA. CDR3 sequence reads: CASSPKDVTEAFF. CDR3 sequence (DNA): TGTGCCAGCAGCCCGAAGGACGTCACTGAAGCTTTCTTT.